One and the same sample provided the 28 T cell receptor beta chains below, sequenced in a study of T cells in Graves' hyperthyroidism and ophthalmopathy. TCR beta CDR3 region amplification was performed from RNA transcripts. Primed by the HTBI set, a first-round RT-PCR was run on the TCR CDR3. Each CDR3 protein is one row after TCRdb ran MiXCR on the multiplex PCR reads. The data hold hundreds of thousands of distinct CDR3 sequences, with about 12% observed a single time. Specimen: blood. Every receptor here comes from a woman aged 18-29 years with Graves' hyperthyroidism.

This clonotype has ten or more counts. The gene calls are TRBV24-1 and TRBJ1-1, with 11 bases lining up with TRBD1. The junction had 6 bases not matched to a gene; V was cut back by 9 bases and J by 7 bases. Looked up from germline, CDR1 is KGHDR and CDR2 is SFDVKD. The CDR3 sequence is 13 residues long. The CDR3 loop reads CATSGTGGDEAFF. In DNA form, the CDR3 reads TGTGCCACCTCCGGGACAGGGGGTGATGAAGCTTTCTTT.

This clonotype has at least ten counts. This chain uses TRBV15 with TRBJ2-5; no clear D. The CDR3 has 12 residues. The V and J ends lost 1 base and 4 bases respectively, with 4 bases between them. Germline CDR1 and CDR2: LNHNV and YYDKDF (reference sequence). CDR3 sequence: CATSRGGETQYF. In nucleotides, the CDR3 is TGTGCCACCAGCAGAGGCGGAGAGACCCAGTACTTC.

This clonotype was found a few times. The chain carries TRBV19 and TRBJ2-1; D might be TRBD2 (6 bases). V lost 3 bases and J lost 6, with 12 bases in between. Germline lookup yields CDR1 LNHDA and CDR2 SQIVND (reference sequence). The CDR3 totals 14 residues. This CDR3 reads CASSMGWDSNEQFF. CDR3 DNA sequence: TGTGCCAGTAGTATGGGCTGGGACTCCAATGAGCAGTTCTTC.

The sample holds a few counts of this clonotype. The chain links TRBV5-4 to TRBJ1-3, with D tentatively TRBD1 (5 bases). Germline lookup yields CDR1 SGHNT and CDR2 YYREEE (reference sequence). The V and J ends lost 0 bases and 0 bases respectively, with 10 bases between them. This CDR3 spans 16 amino acids. The CDR3 loop is CASSLVRGDSGNTIYF. CDR3 sequence (DNA): TGTGCCAGCAGCTTGGTTCGGGGGGACTCTGGAAACACCATATATTTT. The entire variable domain, with the rest obtained from reference TRBV5-4 and TRBJ1-3, is as follows: ETGVTQSPTHLIKTRGQQVTLRCSSQSGHNTVSWYQQALGQGPQFIFQYYREEENGRGNFPPRFSGLQFPNYSSELNVNALELDDSALYLCASSLVRGDSGNTIYFGEGSWLTVV.

This clonotype occurred a few times. The chain combines TRBV30 with TRBJ2-7, with D possibly being TRBD1 or TRBD2 (5 bases each). Trimming removed 6 bases at V and 7 bases at J, with 22 bases between. The CDR3 runs 14 residues. Germline V gene lookup returns CDR1 GTSNPN and CDR2 SVGIG (reference sequence). The CDR3 here is CACNRDGLFHEQYF. CDR3 in DNA: TGTGCCTGTAACCGGGACGGCCTTTTCCATGAGCAGTACTTC.

There are many counts of this clonotype. V and J are TRBV7-2 and TRBJ2-5, with D hard to call. The CDR3 sequence is 13 residues long. Trimming removed 4 bases at V and 7 bases at J, with 13 bases between. Per the germline V gene, CDR1 is SGHTA and CDR2 is FQGNSA. CDR3 loop: CASSSIRSGTQYF. DNA of the CDR3: TGTGCCAGCAGCTCCATCCGCTCTGGGACCCAGTACTTC.

Many counts were recorded for this clonotype. The chain is built from TRBV20-1 and TRBJ2-7; TRBD1 agrees at 8 bases. Unmatched junction bases numbered 1, after V lost 2 bases and J lost 4 bases. This CDR3 has 12 amino acids. CDR1 and CDR2 from the germline V gene are DFQATT and SNEGSKA (reference sequence). CDR3 in amino acids: CSARRTGYEQYF. Here the CDR3 DNA reads TGCAGTGCTAGACGGACAGGGTACGAGCAGTACTTC.

The chain couples TRBV14 to TRBJ1-1; the match to TRBD1 covers 10 bases. The CDR3 contains 15 residues. The trim removed 4 bases at V and 5 bases at J, leaving 7 bases unmatched. Germline V lookup: CDR1 SGHDN, CDR2 FVKESK. DNA of the CDR3: TGTGCCAGCAGCCCTTTGACAGGGGGCAGAACTGAAGCTTTCTTT. This gives the protein CASSPLTGGRTEAFF.

This clonotype was counted only a few times. The chain uses TRBV7-2 and TRBJ2-5; D is possibly TRBD2 (6 bases). The CDR3 spans 14 residues. Germline V gene data show CDR1 as SGHTA and CDR2 as FQGNSA. V was trimmed by 6 bases and J by 3 bases, leaving 14 bases between them. The CDR3 sequence: CASRQAAGKETQYF. The CDR3 nucleotides read TGTGCCAGCAGACAGGCGGCGGGGAAAGAGACCCAGTACTTC.

The V call is TRBV28, the J call TRBJ2-3, with TRBD2 matching over 10 bases. Germline lookup yields CDR1 MDHEN and CDR2 SYDVKM. V was pared by 6 bases and J by 4 bases, with 10 bases of the junction left unmatched. There are 16 residues in the CDR3. CDR3 sequence (DNA): TGTGCCAGCAGCACCATTTCGGGGACTAGCGCAGATACGCAGTATTTT. This sequence encodes CASSTISGTSADTQYF. The whole variable domain, remainder taken from reference TRBV28 and TRBJ2-3, is DVKVTQSSRYLVKRTGEKVFLECVQDMDHENMFWYRQDPGLGLRLIYFSYDVKMKEKGDIPEGYSVSREKKERFSLILESASTNQTSMYLCASSTISGTSADTQYFGPGTRLTVL.

This clonotype was seen ten or more times. V usage is TRBV7-9 and J usage is TRBJ1-3; TRBD1 might be the D (6 bases). The V gene's germline CDR1 is SEHNR and CDR2 FQNEAQ (reference sequence). Deletions cut 7 bases from V and 1 base from J, with 14 bases between. The CDR3 is 15 residues long. In DNA, the CDR3 is TGTGCCAGCAACCAAGTGGGGACATCTGGAAACACCATATATTTT. Protein: CASNQVGTSGNTIYF.

This clonotype was counted many times. This rearrangement joins TRBV7-9 to TRBJ2-7; 8 bases fit TRBD1. CDR3 size: 15 residues. Germline V gives CDR1 SEHNR, CDR2 FQNEAQ (reference sequence). J gave up 5 bases and V 6 bases, and 12 bases lay outside the gene matches. The CDR3 region is CASSFQDRVNNEQYF. CDR3 bases: TGTGCCAGCAGTTTCCAGGACAGGGTAAACAACGAGCAGTACTTC.

At least ten counts were recorded for this clonotype. The chain couples TRBV20-1 to TRBJ2-2, with 11 nucleotides matching TRBD1. V lost 5 bases and J lost 6; bases outside the gene matches: 5. The CDR3 is made up of 14 amino acids. Germline V gene sequence: CDR1 DFQATT, CDR2 SNEGSKA (reference sequence). CDR3 in amino acids: CSAFGQGAAGELFF. The CDR3, as DNA: TGCAGTGCTTTCGGACAGGGGGCGGCCGGGGAGCTGTTTTTT.

CDR3 sequence (DNA): TGCGCCAGCACCCCGACAGGGGCACACAATCAGCCCCAGTATTTT. Translated, it gives CASTPTGAHNQPQYF. V is TRBV5-1 and J is TRBJ1-5; 8 bases match TRBD1. The J call is uncertain, as TRBJ2-3 better fits the DNA end. There are 15 residues in the CDR3. Germline-derived CDR1 and CDR2 are SGHRS and YFSETQ.

The table lists this clonotype with many counts. The chain employs TRBV6-1 and TRBJ1-5, with D uncertain. Between the trimmed V and J ends, which lost 6 bases and 1 base, there was a span of 13 bases. Germline V CDR1 and CDR2: MNHNS, SASEGT. CDR3 length equals 15 residues. The CDR3 spells CASRTTVPSNQPQHF. CDR3 coding DNA: TGTGCCAGCAGAACAACAGTCCCCAGCAATCAGCCCCAGCATTTT.

This clonotype came up a few times. The CDR3 nucleotides read TGCGCCAGCAGTGACCAGGGGGGCTACAATCAGCCCCAGCATTTT. Residues: CASSDQGGYNQPQHF. This chain uses TRBV10-2 with TRBJ1-5; TRBD1 matches at 7 bases. V lost 3 bases to trimming and J lost 3 bases; unmatched junction nucleotides: 5. The CDR3 covers 15 residues. Looked up from germline, CDR1 is WSHSY and CDR2 is SAAADI.

This clonotype occurred many times. V usage is TRBV29-1 and J usage is TRBJ2-1; TRBD2 matches at 9 bases. V lost 4 bases, J lost 8 bases, and 12 bases stayed unmatched. The CDR3 is 15 amino acids. Per germline, CDR1 SQVTM and CDR2 ANQGSEA. The CDR3 region is CSVGLLAGNFDEQFF. DNA of the CDR3: TGCAGCGTTGGATTGCTAGCGGGAAATTTCGATGAGCAGTTCTTC.

This clonotype showed up just a few times. The rearrangement links TRBV18 to TRBJ2-1; the D gene could be TRBD1 or TRBD2 (6 bases each). CDR1 is KGHSH, CDR2 LQKENI, per germline. V dropped 3 bases and J dropped 5 bases, with 20 bases sitting between them. This CDR3 comprises 17 residues. DNA of the CDR3: TGTGCCAGCTCACCTTTTCGACCGGGGGCCCTCAACAATGAGCAGTTCTTC. It is translated as CASSPFRPGALNNEQFF. Complete variable domain (other parts from reference TRBV18 and TRBJ2-1): NAGVMQNPRHLVRRRGQEARLRCSPMKGHSHVYWYRQLPEEGLKFMVYLQKENIIDESGMPKERFSAEFPKEGPSILRIQQVVRGDSAAYFCASSPFRPGALNNEQFFGPGTRLTVL.

The genes are TRBV5-4 and TRBJ1-2; 7 nucleotides agree with TRBD1. Trimming removed 0 bases from V and 6 bases from J; junction bases left unmatched: 8. CDR1 is SGHNT, CDR2 YYREEE, per germline (reference sequence). This CDR3 has 15 residues. The CDR3 sequence is CASSLVGTRGDGYTF. In nucleotides, the CDR3 is TGTGCCAGCAGCTTGGTCGGGACCAGGGGGGATGGCTACACCTTC.

This clonotype has only a few counts. The rearrangement uses TRBV10-1 and TRBJ1-6; D remains unclear. Trimming removed 4 bases from V and 5 bases from J, with 9 bases in between. The CDR3 spans 14 residues. Per the germline V gene, CDR1 is WNHNN and CDR2 is SYGVQD (reference sequence). CDR3 sequence reads: CASSVSRNNSPLHF. CDR3 coding DNA: TGCGCCAGCAGTGTAAGCCGGAATAATTCACCCCTCCACTTT.

The rearrangement joins TRBV7-2 to TRBJ1-5; D is uncertain. This CDR3 region has 11 residues. From germline, CDR1 is SGHTA and CDR2 FQGNSA. The V and J ends lost 8 bases and 15 bases respectively, with 17 bases between them. The CDR3 protein is CASRKDGLLHF. The CDR3 nucleotides read TGTGCCAGCCGCAAGGACGGCCTCCTGCATTTT.

This clonotype is a singleton in its sample. The junction does not match germline at one end; this may be a read error. V usage is TRBV5-6 and J usage is TRBJ2-7; possibly TRBD2 for D (5 bases). Germline CDR1 SGHDT, CDR2 YYEEEE. The CDR3 length is 13 residues. The CDR3 DNA sequence: TGTGCCAGCAGCCGCGGGTCCCCCTACGGGCAGTACTTC. Translation gives CASSRGSPYGQYF.

V is TRBV18 and J is TRBJ2-2; 8 bases map to TRBD1. The CDR3 has 15 amino acids. V trimming: 6 bases; J trimming: 3 bases; junction bases outside the gene matches: 6. Germline V gene lookup returns CDR1 KGHSH and CDR2 LQKENI. Here the CDR3 reads CASSRDRTYTGELFF. CDR3 bases: TGTGCCAGCTCGCGGGACAGGACATACACCGGGGAGCTGTTTTTT.

J is TRBJ2-3 and V is TRBV4-2, with 10 bases fitting TRBD2. Germline V gene sequence: CDR1 LGHNA, CDR2 YNFKEQ. Trimming removed 4 bases from V and 7 bases from J; junction bases left unmatched: 11. The CDR3 sequence is 16 residues long. CDR3 DNA: TGTGCCAGCAGCCTCCCTGGGCCTAGCGGGGGTAATACGCAGTATTTT. This codes for CASSLPGPSGGNTQYF.

This clonotype occurred a few times. Here the CDR3 reads CASSQDDGLAGGEQYF. The CDR3 nucleotides are TGCGCCAGCAGCCAAGATGATGGGCTAGCGGGAGGCGAGCAGTACTTC. V and J are TRBV4-3 and TRBJ2-7; 11 bases match TRBD2. V trimming: 0 bases; J trimming: 6 bases; junction bases outside the gene matches: 7. The CDR3 runs 16 residues. Germline V lookup: CDR1 LGHNA, CDR2 YSLEER.

This clonotype was detected once. The CDR3 loop reads CSPRSRGRTDTQYF. For the CDR3, the DNA is TGCAGTCCCCGCTCCCGGGGGCGCACAGATACGCAGTATTTT. The chain carries TRBV20-1 and TRBJ2-3, with D perhaps assigned TRBD1 or TRBD2 (6 bases each). The germline CDR1 and CDR2 sequences are DFQATT and SNEGSKA (reference sequence). This CDR3 has 14 residues. V lost 8 bases, J lost 1 base, and 16 bases lay in between.

Only one count was recorded for this clonotype. The chain has TRBV5-1 and TRBJ2-7; no definite D call. The V and J ends lost 0 bases and 6 bases respectively, with 10 bases between them. The CDR3 sequence is 13 residues long. In germline, CDR1 is SGHRS, CDR2 YFSETQ. The CDR3 DNA follows: TGCGCCAGCAGCTTGGACAGCCCCACCGAGCAGTACTTC. Translating it yields CASSLDSPTEQYF.

In its sample, this clonotype was seen a few times. This sequence joins TRBV11-2 and TRBJ2-7, with 9 nucleotides matching TRBD1. J was trimmed by 6 bases and V by 5 bases; bases with no gene match: 8. CDR3 size: 14 residues. Germline V lookup: CDR1 SGHAT, CDR2 FQNNGV. CDR3 region: CASSRDREGPEQYF. CDR3 coding DNA: TGTGCCAGCAGCCGGGACAGGGAAGGACCCGAGCAGTACTTC.